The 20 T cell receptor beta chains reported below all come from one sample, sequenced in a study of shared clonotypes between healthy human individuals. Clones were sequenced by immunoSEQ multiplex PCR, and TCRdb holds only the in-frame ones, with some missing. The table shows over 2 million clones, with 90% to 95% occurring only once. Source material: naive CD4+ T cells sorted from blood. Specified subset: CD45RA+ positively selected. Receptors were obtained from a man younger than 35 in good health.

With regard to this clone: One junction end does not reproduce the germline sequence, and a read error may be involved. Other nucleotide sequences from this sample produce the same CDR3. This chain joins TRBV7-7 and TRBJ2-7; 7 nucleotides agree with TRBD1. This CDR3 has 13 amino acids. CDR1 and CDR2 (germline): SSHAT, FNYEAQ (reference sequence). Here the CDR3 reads CASSPTGSYEQYF. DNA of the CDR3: TGTGCTAGCAGTCCGACAGGGTCTTACGAGCAGTACTTC.

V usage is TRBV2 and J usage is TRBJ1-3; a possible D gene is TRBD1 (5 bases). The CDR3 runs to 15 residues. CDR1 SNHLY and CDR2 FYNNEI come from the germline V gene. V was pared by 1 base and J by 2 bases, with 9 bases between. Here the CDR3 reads CASSEDQGAGNTIYF. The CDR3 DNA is TGTGCCAGCAGTGAAGACCAGGGCGCTGGAAACACCATATATTTT.

CDR3: CASSLMAEVSYEQYF. The DNA of the CDR3 is TGTGCCAGCAGCTTAATGGCAGAAGTCTCCTACGAGCAGTACTTC. This chain links TRBV13 with TRBJ2-7; D is unclear. This CDR3 is 15 amino acids long. Trimming cost V 2 bases and J 0 bases, with 11 bases left between them. Germline CDR1 PRHDT, CDR2 FYEKMQ (reference sequence).

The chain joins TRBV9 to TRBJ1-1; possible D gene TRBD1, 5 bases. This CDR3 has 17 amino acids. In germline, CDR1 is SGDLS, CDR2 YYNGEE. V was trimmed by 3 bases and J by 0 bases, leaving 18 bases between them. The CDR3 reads CASSDGAGRPLNTEAFF. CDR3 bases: TGTGCCAGCAGCGACGGGGCGGGGCGCCCCCTGAACACTGAAGCTTTCTTT.

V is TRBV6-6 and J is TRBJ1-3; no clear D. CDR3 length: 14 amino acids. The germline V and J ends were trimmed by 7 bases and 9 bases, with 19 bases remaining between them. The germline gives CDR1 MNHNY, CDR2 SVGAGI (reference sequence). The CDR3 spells CASILDGLPGTIYF. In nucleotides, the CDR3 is TGTGCCAGCATCTTAGACGGACTCCCCGGCACCATATATTTT.

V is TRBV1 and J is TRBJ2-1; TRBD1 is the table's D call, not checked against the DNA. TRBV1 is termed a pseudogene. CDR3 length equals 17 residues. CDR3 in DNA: TGCACCAGCAGCCTTACACCGGGACAATCCTCTGACAATGAGCAGTTCTTC. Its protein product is CTSSLTPGQSSDNEQFF.

The CDR3 DNA reads TGTGCCAGCAGTTCAAGACAGGGTGGAGAAATGAACACTGAAGCTTTCTTT. It translates to CASSSRQGGEMNTEAFF. This chain connects TRBV27 to TRBJ1-1; 7 bases map to TRBD1. From germline, CDR1 is MNHEY and CDR2 SMNVEV (reference sequence). This CDR3 is built from 17 residues. With 4 bases clipped from V and 0 bases from J, the junction kept 11 bases outside the gene matches.

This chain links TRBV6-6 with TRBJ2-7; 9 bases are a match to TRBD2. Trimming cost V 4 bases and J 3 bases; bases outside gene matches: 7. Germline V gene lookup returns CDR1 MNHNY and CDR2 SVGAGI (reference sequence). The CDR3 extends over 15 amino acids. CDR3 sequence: CASSLASGIGYEQYF. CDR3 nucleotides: TGTGCCAGCAGTTTGGCTAGCGGGATTGGCTACGAGCAGTACTTC.

The CDR3 spells CASSDRGSGYGYTF. CDR3 coding DNA: TGTGCCAGCAGTGACAGGGGTTCAGGCTATGGCTACACCTTC. This sequence joins TRBV6-1 and TRBJ1-2; a weak D match, TRBD1 (6 bases). Between the trimmed V and J ends, which lost 3 bases and 4 bases, there was a span of 12 bases. There are 14 residues in the CDR3. Germline CDR1 reads MNHNS; CDR2 reads SASEGT.

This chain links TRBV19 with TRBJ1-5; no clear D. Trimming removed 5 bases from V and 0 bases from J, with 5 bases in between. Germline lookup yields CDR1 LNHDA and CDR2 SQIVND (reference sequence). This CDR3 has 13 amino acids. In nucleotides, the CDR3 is TGTGCCAGTAGTGACTATAGCAATCAGCCCCAGCATTTT. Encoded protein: CASSDYSNQPQHF.

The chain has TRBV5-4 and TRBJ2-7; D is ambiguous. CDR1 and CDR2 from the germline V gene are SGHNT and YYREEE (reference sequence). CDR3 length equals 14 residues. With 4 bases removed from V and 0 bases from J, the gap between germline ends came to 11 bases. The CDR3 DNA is TGTGCCAGCAGCGATAATCCCAGCTCCTACGAGCAGTACTTC. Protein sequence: CASSDNPSSYEQYF. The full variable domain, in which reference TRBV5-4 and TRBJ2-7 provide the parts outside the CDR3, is ETGVTQSPTHLIKTRGQQVTLRCSSQSGHNTVSWYQQALGQGPQFIFQYYREEENGRGNFPPRFSGLQFPNYSSELNVNALELDDSALYLCASSDNPSSYEQYFGPGTRLTVT.

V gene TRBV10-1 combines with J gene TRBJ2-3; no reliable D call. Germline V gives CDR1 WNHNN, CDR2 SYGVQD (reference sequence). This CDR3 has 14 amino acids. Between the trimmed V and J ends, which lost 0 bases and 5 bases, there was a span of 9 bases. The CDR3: CASSESGTRDTQYF. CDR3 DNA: TGCGCCAGCAGTGAGTCGGGAACCAGAGATACGCAGTATTTT.

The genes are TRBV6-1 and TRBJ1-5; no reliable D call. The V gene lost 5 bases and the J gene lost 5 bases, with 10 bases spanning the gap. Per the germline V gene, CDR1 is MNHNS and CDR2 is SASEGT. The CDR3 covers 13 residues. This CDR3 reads CASSLSVDQPQHF. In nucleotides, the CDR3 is TGTGCCAGCAGTCTATCAGTGGATCAGCCCCAGCATTTT.

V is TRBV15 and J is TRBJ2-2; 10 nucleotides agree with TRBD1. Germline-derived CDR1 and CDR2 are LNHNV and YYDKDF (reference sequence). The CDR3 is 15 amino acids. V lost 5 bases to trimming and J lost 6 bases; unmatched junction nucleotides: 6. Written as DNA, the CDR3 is TGTGCCACCAGCCCCGGGGACAGGGGTGCCGGGGAGCTGTTTTTT. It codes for CATSPGDRGAGELFF. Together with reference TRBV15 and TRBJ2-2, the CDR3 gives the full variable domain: DAMVIQNPRYQVTQFGKPVTLSCSQTLNHNVMYWYQQKSSQAPKLLFHYYDKDFNNEADTPDNFQSRRPNTSFCFLDIRSPGLGDTAMYLCATSPGDRGAGELFFGEGSRLTVL.

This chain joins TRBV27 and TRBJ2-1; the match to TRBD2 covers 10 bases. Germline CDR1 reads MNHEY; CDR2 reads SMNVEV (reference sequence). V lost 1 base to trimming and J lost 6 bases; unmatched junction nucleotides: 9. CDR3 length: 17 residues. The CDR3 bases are TGTGCCAGCAGTTTATTCCGGACTAGCGGTTGGGCCAATGAGCAGTTCTTC. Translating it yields CASSLFRTSGWANEQFF.

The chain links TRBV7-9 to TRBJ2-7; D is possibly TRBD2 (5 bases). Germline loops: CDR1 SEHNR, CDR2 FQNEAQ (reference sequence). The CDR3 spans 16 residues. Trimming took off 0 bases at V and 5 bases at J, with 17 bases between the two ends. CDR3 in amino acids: CASSLAVARGQNEQYF. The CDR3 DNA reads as TGTGCCAGCAGCTTAGCGGTAGCGCGAGGTCAAAACGAGCAGTACTTC. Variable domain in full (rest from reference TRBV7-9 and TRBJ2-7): DTGVSQNPRHKITKRGQNVTFRCDPISEHNRLYWYRQTLGQGPEFLTYFQNEAQLEKSRLLSDRFSAERPKGSFSTLEIQRTEQGDSAMYLCASSLAVARGQNEQYFGPGTRLTVT.

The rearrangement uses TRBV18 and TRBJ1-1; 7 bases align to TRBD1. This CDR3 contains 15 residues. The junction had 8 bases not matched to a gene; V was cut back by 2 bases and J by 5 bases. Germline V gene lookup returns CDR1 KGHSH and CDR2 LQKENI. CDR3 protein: CASSPAAGGRTEAFF. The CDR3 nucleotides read TGTGCCAGCTCACCAGCGGCAGGGGGTAGGACTGAAGCTTTCTTT.

In DNA, the CDR3 is TGTGCCAGTAGCCGGACAGGCTACACCGGGGAGCTGTTTTTT. Translation gives CASSRTGYTGELFF. This rearrangement joins TRBV19 to TRBJ2-2; TRBD1 agrees at 7 bases. The CDR3 runs to 14 residues. The junction had 4 bases not matched to a gene; V was cut back by 6 bases and J by 3 bases. The germline gives CDR1 LNHDA, CDR2 SQIVND (reference sequence).

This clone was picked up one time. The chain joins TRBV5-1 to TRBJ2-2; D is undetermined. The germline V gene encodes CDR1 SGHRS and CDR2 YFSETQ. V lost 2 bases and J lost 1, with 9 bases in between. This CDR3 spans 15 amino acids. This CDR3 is CASSFGHGNTGELFF. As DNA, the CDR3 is TGCGCCAGCAGCTTTGGCCATGGGAACACCGGGGAGCTGTTTTTT.

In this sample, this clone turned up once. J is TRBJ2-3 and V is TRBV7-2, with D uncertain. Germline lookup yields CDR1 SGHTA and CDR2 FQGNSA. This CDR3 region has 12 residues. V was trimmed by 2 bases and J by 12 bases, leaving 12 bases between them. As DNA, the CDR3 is TGTGCCAGCAGCTTAAATCTTGTTGCACAGTATTTT. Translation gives CASSLNLVAQYF.